These 16 T cell receptor beta chains originate from one sample sequenced in a study of regulatory T cells in long-lasting Graves disease. Relying on iRepertoire HTBI primers and Arm-PCR of CDR3 regions, the team built TCR beta libraries. Using its own MiXCR run on the multiplex PCR reads, TCRdb lists one record per CDR3 protein. Here the sample spans about 210,000 distinct CDR3 sequences, roughly a fifth being singletons. Time point specified: newly diagnosed GD, antithyroid drugs for less than 3 months. RNA isolated from PBMCs was used to make the TCR library. The sample also formed part of further work on T cells in Graves' hyperthyroidism and ophthalmopathy.

The specimen comprised peripheral blood mononuclear cells (PBMCs), sampled at new diagnosis, from a patient treated with antithyroid drugs. The receptors here all came from a woman in her twenties or thirties with Graves disease.

This clonotype came up many times. The V call is TRBV27, the J call TRBJ2-3; 7 bases map to TRBD1. After removal of 0 bases from V and 2 bases from J, the junction contained 11 bases not matched to a gene. The germline V gene encodes CDR1 MNHEY and CDR2 SMNVEV (reference sequence). The CDR3 extends over 18 amino acids. The CDR3 coding sequence is TGTGCCAGCAGTTTATCGGCAGGGGGTAGCCTCTTCACAGATACGCAGTATTTT. This encodes CASSLSAGGSLFTDTQYF.

This clonotype was seen at least ten times. This chain joins TRBV5-5 and TRBJ1-1; D is unresolved. CDR3 length equals 13 residues. Per germline, CDR1 SGHKS and CDR2 YYEKEE (reference sequence). V dropped 6 bases and J dropped 7 bases, with 16 bases sitting between them. This CDR3 is CASKNGNVGEAFF. The CDR3 DNA follows: TGTGCCAGCAAAAATGGGAATGTAGGTGAAGCTTTCTTT.

The gene calls are TRBV2 and TRBJ2-1; tentatively, D is TRBD1 or TRBD2 (5 bases each). Trimming took off 4 bases at V and 0 bases at J, with 19 bases between the two ends. This CDR3 is built from 18 residues. Germline CDR1 reads SNHLY; CDR2 reads FYNNEI. CDR3 amino acids: CASSVRIIRESSYNEQFF. CDR3 DNA sequence: TGTGCCAGCAGTGTTCGCATAATCAGGGAGAGCTCCTACAATGAGCAGTTCTTC.

Concerning this clonotype: A read error may produce the germline difference seen at one junction end. The chain has TRBV5-1 and TRBJ2-7; 14 bases fit TRBD2. The length of the CDR3 is 13 residues. Germline loops: CDR1 SGHRS, CDR2 YFSETQ. The CDR3 DNA reads as TGCGCCAGTCGACTAGCGGGAGGGTACGACCAGTACTTC. It is translated as CASRLAGGYDQYF.

In this sample, this clonotype turned up many times. The chain joins TRBV5-1 to TRBJ2-6; 8 bases line up with TRBD1. CDR3 size: 18 residues. V shed 0 bases and J 4 bases; nucleotides not matched to a gene: 9. Germline V gives CDR1 SGHRS, CDR2 YFSETQ. CDR3 bases: TGCGCCAGCAGCTTGGGGGACAGGCCTCAGGCCGGGGCCAACGTCCTGACTTTC. Encoded protein: CASSLGDRPQAGANVLTF.

J is TRBJ2-1 and V is TRBV24-1, with D possibly called TRBD1 or TRBD2 (5 bases each). Germline values: CDR1 KGHDR, CDR2 SFDVKD. Trimming removed 2 bases at V and 4 bases at J, with 8 bases between. This CDR3 has 14 residues. The CDR3 DNA reads as TGTGCCACCAGTGATTGGGGACCGTACAATGAGCAGTTCTTC. As protein: CATSDWGPYNEQFF.

This clonotype was observed many times. This chain connects TRBV6-2 or TRBV6-3 to TRBJ2-7; D unresolved. Trimming took 5 bases from V and 0 from J, leaving 11 bases between them. Germline CDR1 and CDR2: MNHEY and SVGEGT. The CDR3 covers 14 residues. CDR3: CASSGGRSSYEQYF. The CDR3, as DNA: TGTGCCAGCAGTGGTGGCCGTAGCTCCTACGAGCAGTACTTC.

Points on this clonotype: A much larger clone differs by one base, so this may be a read error. The gene calls are TRBV10-2 and TRBJ2-5; a possible D gene is TRBD2 (6 bases). The germline V gene encodes CDR1 WSHSY and CDR2 SAAADI. The CDR3 runs to 17 residues. CDR3 DNA: TGCGCCAGCAGTGAGTCCCCTCTAGCGACCCTTCCAGCGGAGCGGTTCTTC. Amino acid sequence: CASSESPLATLPAERFF.

This clonotype showed up many times. V usage is TRBV5-1 and J usage is TRBJ2-3; 12 nucleotides align to TRBD2. Per the germline V gene, CDR1 is SGHRS and CDR2 is YFSETQ. The CDR3 extends over 19 amino acids. J lost 4 bases, V lost 4 bases, and 16 bases had no gene match. CDR3: CASSLLAGGPSEGADTQYF. The DNA of the CDR3 is TGCGCCAGCAGCCTCCTAGCGGGAGGGCCGTCAGAAGGGGCAGATACGCAGTATTTT. The variable domain in full, with the rest retrieved from reference TRBV5-1 and TRBJ2-3, is KAGVTQTPRYLIKTRGQQVTLSCSPISGHRSVSWYQQTPGQGLQFLFEYFSETQRNKGNFPGRFSGRQFSNSRSEMNVSTLELGDSALYLCASSLLAGGPSEGADTQYFGPGTRLTVL.

This clonotype has ten or more counts. The V and J genes are TRBV28 and TRBJ2-7; TRBD1 is a possible D gene (6 bases). From germline, CDR1 is MDHEN and CDR2 SYDVKM. The CDR3 runs 15 residues. V lost 5 bases to trimming and J lost 2 bases, with 16 bases between them. The CDR3 here is CASSPGTYLTYEQYF. CDR3 nucleotide sequence: TGTGCCAGCAGTCCGGGGACATACCTAACCTACGAGCAGTACTTC. Based on the CDR3 plus reference TRBV28 and TRBJ2-7, the full variable domain is DVKVTQSSRYLVKRTGEKVFLECVQDMDHENMFWYRQDPGLGLRLIYFSYDVKMKEKGDIPEGYSVSREKKERFSLILESASTNQTSMYLCASSPGTYLTYEQYFGPGTRLTVT.

This clonotype showed up just once. The chain couples TRBV10-3 to TRBJ2-5; 8 bases are shared with TRBD2. The J call is doubtful: the DNA matches TRBJ2-1 better. The CDR3 runs to 13 residues. The V gene's germline CDR1 is ENHRY and CDR2 SYGVKD. Here the CDR3 reads CAIGTSGSGEQFF. Written as DNA, the CDR3 is TGTGCCATCGGGACGAGCGGGAGCGGTGAGCAGTTCTTC.

The chain combines TRBV12-3 or TRBV12-4 with TRBJ1-1; 12 bases agree with TRBD1. Trimming removed 6 bases from V and 5 bases from J; junction bases left unmatched: 10. This CDR3 has 16 amino acids. CDR3 residues: CASSGAGTGGETEAFF. The CDR3 DNA sequence: TGTGCCAGCAGCGGAGCCGGGACAGGGGGCGAAACTGAAGCTTTCTTT.

This clonotype was observed a handful of times. This chain uses TRBV6-1 with TRBJ1-2; 11 positions agree with TRBD1. Germline-derived CDR1 and CDR2 are MNHNS and SASEGT. V lost 5 bases to trimming and J lost 5 bases; unmatched junction nucleotides: 4. CDR3 length equals 14 residues. This CDR3 is CASSTGTGGYGYTF. The CDR3 nucleotides read TGTGCCAGCAGTACAGGGACAGGGGGATATGGCTACACCTTC.

The V gene is TRBV7-9, the J gene TRBJ1-6, with TRBD1 matching 10 bases. Germline loops: CDR1 SEHNR, CDR2 FQNEAQ (reference sequence). The CDR3 is 15 residues long. Unmatched junction bases numbered 5, after V lost 5 bases and J lost 7 bases. This chain's CDR3 is CASSLGQGWNSPLHF. CDR3 bases: TGTGCCAGCAGCCTGGGACAGGGGTGGAATTCACCCCTCCACTTT.

V is TRBV6-1 and J is TRBJ2-2; tentatively, D is TRBD1 (5 bases). The CDR3 runs to 14 residues. Trimming cost V 4 bases and J 5 bases, with 11 bases left between them. From germline, CDR1 is MNHNS and CDR2 SASEGT. In nucleotides, the CDR3 is TGTGCCAGCAGTGTTGAGACAGAGACCGGGGAGCTGTTTTTT. Translation gives CASSVETETGELFF.

This clonotype was counted ten times or more. The rearrangement links TRBV6-1 to TRBJ2-5; no clear D gene. Germline lookup yields CDR1 MNHNS and CDR2 SASEGT. The ends were cut back, 6 bases at V and 5 bases at J, with 13 bases in the middle. There are 13 residues in the CDR3. The CDR3 sequence is CASRQLTPETQYF. CDR3 DNA: TGTGCCAGCAGACAATTAACCCCGGAGACCCAGTACTTC.